Presented here are 13 T cell receptor beta chains from one specimen sequenced in a study of blood T cell repertoires in COVID-19. Assay used: immunoSEQ multiplex PCR; TCRdb lists only in-frame clones, some missing. The data show about 390,000 clones, roughly 89% seen once. Material for sequencing was PBMCs or T cells enriched from blood (not recorded which). The source of these receptors is a woman aged 50 to 65 who had recovered from COVID-19.

The V and J genes are TRBV30 and TRBJ1-6; 9 bases are a match to TRBD1. Germline values: CDR1 GTSNPN, CDR2 SVGIG (reference sequence). This CDR3 is 15 amino acids long. Unmatched junction bases numbered 6, after V lost 2 bases and J lost 7 bases. CDR3 sequence (DNA): TGTGCCTGGAGTAGGGGACAGGGATTAAATTCACCCCTCCACTTT. Its protein product is CAWSRGQGLNSPLHF.

This sequence joins TRBV3-1 (or the pseudogene TRBV3-2) and TRBJ1-1; D may be TRBD1 (6 bases). Trimming shortened V by 4 bases and J by 2 bases, and 8 bases separated the two germline ends. CDR1 and CDR2 (germline): LGHDT, YNNKEL (reference sequence). CDR3 length equals 13 residues. The CDR3 is CASSLGGNTEAFF. DNA for the CDR3: TGTGCCAGCAGCCTAGGGGGAAACACTGAAGCTTTCTTT.

This clone was counted a few times. The V and J genes are TRBV28 and TRBJ1-4; 7 bases are a match to TRBD1. Germline V gene data show CDR1 as MDHEN and CDR2 as SYDVKM. The CDR3 runs 17 residues. V shed 3 bases, J shed 0 bases, and the junction held 7 bases outside the gene matches. The CDR3 coding sequence is TGTGCCAGCAGTTTCATAGGGGGCGACGCAACTAATGAAAAACTGTTTTTT. It yields the protein CASSFIGGDATNEKLFF. The full variable domain, rest sourced from reference TRBV28 and TRBJ1-4, is DVKVTQSSRYLVKRTGEKVFLECVQDMDHENMFWYRQDPGLGLRLIYFSYDVKMKEKGDIPEGYSVSREKKERFSLILESASTNQTSMYLCASSFIGGDATNEKLFFGSGTQLSVL.

The rearrangement joins TRBV5-4 to TRBJ2-3; D is ambiguous. Trimming pared 2 bases from V and 7 bases from J, leaving 17 bases between. Germline V CDR1 and CDR2: SGHNT, YYREEE (reference sequence). CDR3 length equals 15 residues. For the CDR3, the DNA is TGTGCCAGCAGCTTACGAGACCGCACGCGGAATACGCAGTATTTT. Its protein product is CASSLRDRTRNTQYF. Using reference TRBV5-4 and TRBJ2-3 for the parts outside the CDR3, the full variable domain is ETGVTQSPTHLIKTRGQQVTLRCSSQSGHNTVSWYQQALGQGPQFIFQYYREEENGRGNFPPRFSGLQFPNYSSELNVNALELDDSALYLCASSLRDRTRNTQYFGPGTRLTVL.

The chain uses TRBV6-5 and TRBJ1-2, with 7 bases fitting TRBD1. V lost 6 bases and J lost 4; bases outside the gene matches: 8. The CDR3 totals 14 residues. CDR1 and CDR2 (germline): MNHEY, SVGAGI. The CDR3 DNA follows: TGTGCCAGCAGATTTCGACAGGGAATCTATGGCTACACCTTC. Its protein product is CASRFRQGIYGYTF.

The rearrangement links TRBV10-3 to TRBJ2-2; possibly TRBD2 for D (5 bases). This CDR3 has 16 amino acids. V lost 4 bases and J 4 bases, leaving 16 bases between the germline ends. Germline-derived CDR1 and CDR2 are ENHRY and SYGVKD. CDR3 region: CAISGRLGVSTGELFF. The DNA for the CDR3 is TGTGCCATCAGTGGGCGGTTGGGAGTCAGCACCGGGGAGCTGTTTTTT.

The chain carries TRBV15 and TRBJ1-2, with TRBD1 as a possible D gene (6 bases). The germline V gene has CDR1 LNHNV and CDR2 YYDKDF (reference sequence). The CDR3 is 13 amino acids. V was clipped by 8 bases and J by 5 bases, with 15 bases between them. In DNA, the CDR3 is TGTGCCACCGGAACAGGGTTGGATTATGGCTACACCTTC. It is translated as CATGTGLDYGYTF. Based on the CDR3 plus reference TRBV15 and TRBJ1-2, the full variable domain is DAMVIQNPRYQVTQFGKPVTLSCSQTLNHNVMYWYQQKSSQAPKLLFHYYDKDFNNEADTPDNFQSRRPNTSFCFLDIRSPGLGDTAMYLCATGTGLDYGYTFGSGTRLTVV.

V is TRBV10-2 and J is TRBJ1-1; D possibly corresponds to TRBD1 (5 bases). The CDR3 sequence is 14 residues long. V lost 7 bases, J lost 1 base, and 13 bases lay in between. Germline assignment: CDR1 WSHSY and CDR2 SAAADI. The CDR3: CASTQGFPNTEAFF. DNA of the CDR3: TGCGCCAGCACGCAGGGATTCCCGAACACTGAAGCTTTCTTT.

The chain links TRBV19 to TRBJ2-3; 7 nucleotides match TRBD2. Germline CDR1 is LNHDA and CDR2 is SQIVND (reference sequence). Trimming at V came to 6 bases and at J to 0 bases, leaving 9 bases not matched to a gene. The CDR3 loop spans 16 amino acids. The CDR3 sequence: CASRRNLAASTDTQYF. CDR3 in DNA: TGTGCCAGTAGGAGGAATCTAGCGGCTAGCACAGATACGCAGTATTTT.

V and J are TRBV30 and TRBJ1-2; the match to TRBD1 covers 7 bases. The CDR3 contains 13 residues. Germline trimming cut 4 bases from V and 8 bases from J; bases unmatched to any gene: 10. From germline, CDR1 is GTSNPN and CDR2 SVGIG (reference sequence). CDR3 sequence: CAWNSKTGKGYTF. CDR3 DNA sequence: TGTGCCTGGAATTCCAAGACAGGGAAGGGCTACACCTTC.

Only a few counts were recorded for this clone. The rearrangement links TRBV28 to TRBJ1-1, with D maybe TRBD1 (5 bases). Trimming removed 5 bases from V and 2 bases from J, with 15 bases in between. Germline V gene data show CDR1 as MDHEN and CDR2 as SYDVKM. The CDR3 length is 15 residues. The CDR3 is CASSGASLGNTEAFF. CDR3 nucleotides: TGTGCCAGCAGTGGGGCCAGTTTAGGAAACACTGAAGCTTTCTTT.

J is TRBJ2-7 and V is TRBV7-2; 13 nucleotides line up with TRBD2. The CDR3 is made up of 18 amino acids. With V trimmed by 1 base and J by 0 bases, 6 bases remained unmatched. Germline V gene lookup returns CDR1 SGHTA and CDR2 FQGNSA. CDR3 residues: CASSLVVTSGGTSYEQYF. The CDR3 DNA follows: TGTGCCAGCAGCTTAGTGGTGACTAGCGGGGGGACCTCCTACGAGCAGTACTTC.

This clone appeared once. In the same sample, other DNA sequences code for this CDR3. The V gene is TRBV11-3, the J gene TRBJ1-1; TRBD1 is a possible D gene (5 bases). This CDR3 is 13 amino acids long. V was clipped by 5 bases and J by 1 base, with 8 bases between them. CDR1 SGHNT and CDR2 YENEEA come from the germline V gene. This CDR3 reads CASSLGQNTEAFF. CDR3 DNA: TGTGCCAGCAGCCTCGGACAGAACACTGAAGCTTTCTTT. Based on the CDR3 plus reference TRBV11-3 and TRBJ1-1, the full variable domain is EAGVVQSPRYKIIEKKQPVAFWCNPISGHNTLYWYLQNLGQGPELLIRYENEEAVDDSQLPKDRFSAERLKGVDSTLKIQPAELGDSAVYLCASSLGQNTEAFFGQGTRLTVV.